This T cell receptor (beta chain) comes out of a study of T cells in Graves' hyperthyroidism and ophthalmopathy. Study at large: Before treatment of any kind, peripheral blood was taken at initial diagnosis. Study conclusions and caveats: Peripheral blood also featured most of the thyroid clonotypes expanded above 0.001.

The CDR3 regions of TCR beta were amplified from RNA transcripts. Initially, a first-round RT-PCR of the TCR CDR3 employed the HTBI primer set. Via MiXCR, TCRdb re-called the multiplex PCR reads, giving one row per CDR3 protein. The sample holds under 750,000 distinct CDR3 sequences, roughly a sixth seen once. The sample of blood was obtained at first hyperthyroidism diagnosis (before any ophthalmopathy symptoms). Of note for this clonotype: Its antigen is currently unknown.

Sequencing used blood. This sequence originates from a woman between 50 and 59 years old with Graves' hyperthyroidism that later progressed to Graves' ophthalmopathy.

In DNA form, the CDR3 reads TGTGCCAGCAGCTTCTCGTTTGACCAAGAGACCCAGTACTTC. Encoded protein: CASSFSFDQETQYF. The chain employs TRBV7-2 and TRBJ2-5; D call uncertain. The V end lost 3 bases, the J end lost 0 bases, and 8 bases lay between the germline ends. Per the germline V gene, CDR1 is SGHTA and CDR2 is FQGNSA. CDR3 size: 14 residues.